The source of this TCR beta chain is a study of blood T cell repertoires in COVID-19. Study details: Sites in the United States, Italy and Spain provided acute and convalescent COVID-19 samples.

The table came from immunoSEQ multiplex PCR; TCRdb's copy has only in-frame clones and leaves some out. The profile covers about 250,000 clones, with roughly 85% appearing a single time and 9.1% taken by the ten largest. Participant reports of clinical history set cohort assignment. Germline assignment: CDR1 SGHNT and CDR2 YYREEE (reference sequence). This CDR3 spans 16 amino acids. V lost 3 bases, J lost 5 bases, and 9 bases stayed unmatched. This chain connects TRBV5-4 to TRBJ2-1; 9 nucleotides align to TRBD2. This sequence was found in a woman between 50 and 59 years old with acute COVID-19. Source material: PBMCs or T cells enriched from blood (not recorded which). The CDR3 nucleotides read TGTGCCAGCAGCTCAGCAGGACTAGCGAAAAACAATGAGCAGTTCTTC. Amino acid sequence: CASSSAGLAKNNEQFF.